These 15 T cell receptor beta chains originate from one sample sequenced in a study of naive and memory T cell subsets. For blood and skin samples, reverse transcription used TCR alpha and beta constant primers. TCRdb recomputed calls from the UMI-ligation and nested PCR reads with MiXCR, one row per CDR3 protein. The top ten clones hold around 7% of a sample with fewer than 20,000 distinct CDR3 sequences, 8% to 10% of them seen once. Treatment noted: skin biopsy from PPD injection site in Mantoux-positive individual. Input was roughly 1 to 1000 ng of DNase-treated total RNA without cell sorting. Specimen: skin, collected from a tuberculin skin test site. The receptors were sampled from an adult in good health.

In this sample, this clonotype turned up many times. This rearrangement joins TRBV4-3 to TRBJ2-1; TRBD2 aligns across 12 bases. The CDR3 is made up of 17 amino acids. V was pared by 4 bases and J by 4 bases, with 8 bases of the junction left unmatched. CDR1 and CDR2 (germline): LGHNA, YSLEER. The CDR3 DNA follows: TGCGCCAGCAGCCGAGCAACCCTAGCGGGGGGGTACAATGAGCAGTTCTTC. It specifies CASSRATLAGGYNEQFF.

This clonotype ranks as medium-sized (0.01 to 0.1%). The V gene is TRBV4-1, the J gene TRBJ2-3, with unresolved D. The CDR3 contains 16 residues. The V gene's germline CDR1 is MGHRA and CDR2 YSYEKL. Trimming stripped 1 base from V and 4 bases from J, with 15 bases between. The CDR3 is CASSQGVGLAPDTQYF. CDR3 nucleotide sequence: TGCGCCAGCAGCCAAGGGGTCGGGCTTGCCCCAGATACGCAGTATTTT.

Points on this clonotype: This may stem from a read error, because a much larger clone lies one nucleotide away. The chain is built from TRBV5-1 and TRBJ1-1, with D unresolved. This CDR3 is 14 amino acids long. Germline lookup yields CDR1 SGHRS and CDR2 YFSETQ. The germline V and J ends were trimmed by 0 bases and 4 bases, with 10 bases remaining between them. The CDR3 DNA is TGCGCCAGCAGCTTGGACAGCTTAAGCACTGAAGCTTTCTTT. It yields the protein CASSLDSLSTEAFF.

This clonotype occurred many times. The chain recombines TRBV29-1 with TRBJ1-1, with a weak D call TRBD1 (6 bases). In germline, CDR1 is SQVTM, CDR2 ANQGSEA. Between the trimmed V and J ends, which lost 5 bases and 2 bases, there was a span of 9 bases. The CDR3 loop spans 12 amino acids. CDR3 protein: CSVRGANTEAFF. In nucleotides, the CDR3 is TGCAGCGTTCGGGGGGCAAACACTGAAGCTTTCTTT.

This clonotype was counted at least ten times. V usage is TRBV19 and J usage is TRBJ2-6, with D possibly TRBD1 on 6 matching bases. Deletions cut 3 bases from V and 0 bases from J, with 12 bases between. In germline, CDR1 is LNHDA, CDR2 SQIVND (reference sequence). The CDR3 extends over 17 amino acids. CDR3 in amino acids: CASSIAQGPSGANVLTF. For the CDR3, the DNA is TGTGCCAGTAGTATCGCTCAGGGGCCCTCTGGGGCCAACGTCCTGACTTTC.

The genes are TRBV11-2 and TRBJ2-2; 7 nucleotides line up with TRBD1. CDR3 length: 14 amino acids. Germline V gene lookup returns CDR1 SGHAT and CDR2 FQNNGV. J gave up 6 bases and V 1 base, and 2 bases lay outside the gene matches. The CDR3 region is CASSLAGTAGELFF. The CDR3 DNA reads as TGTGCCAGCAGCTTAGCGGGGACAGCCGGGGAGCTGTTTTTT.

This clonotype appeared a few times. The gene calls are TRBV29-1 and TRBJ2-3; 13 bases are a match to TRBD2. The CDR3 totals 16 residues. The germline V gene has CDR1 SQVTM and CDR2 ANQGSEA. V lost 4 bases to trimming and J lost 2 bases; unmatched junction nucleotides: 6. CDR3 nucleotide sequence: TGCAGCGTTGCGGGGGGACTAGCGGGGTTCACAGATACGCAGTATTTT. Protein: CSVAGGLAGFTDTQYF.

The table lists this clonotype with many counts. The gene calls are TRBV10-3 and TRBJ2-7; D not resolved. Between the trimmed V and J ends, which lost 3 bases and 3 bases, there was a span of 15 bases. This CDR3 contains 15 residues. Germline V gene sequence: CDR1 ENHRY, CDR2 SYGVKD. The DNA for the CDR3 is TGTGCCATCAGTGACCACACACCAACGGGCTACGAGCAGTACTTC. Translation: CAISDHTPTGYEQYF.

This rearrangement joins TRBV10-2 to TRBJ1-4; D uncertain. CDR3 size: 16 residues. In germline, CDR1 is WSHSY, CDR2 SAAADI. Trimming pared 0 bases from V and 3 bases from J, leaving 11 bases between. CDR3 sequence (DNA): TGCGCCAGCAGTGAGTCTAGAGGGTTGTCTAATGAAAAACTGTTTTTT. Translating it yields CASSESRGLSNEKLFF.

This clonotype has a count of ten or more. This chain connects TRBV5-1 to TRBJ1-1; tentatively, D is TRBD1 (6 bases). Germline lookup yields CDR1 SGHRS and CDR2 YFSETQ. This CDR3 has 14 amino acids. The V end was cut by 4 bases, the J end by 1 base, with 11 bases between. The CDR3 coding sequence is TGCGCCAGCAGCCTGGACAGCTGGAACACTGAAGCTTTCTTT. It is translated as CASSLDSWNTEAFF.

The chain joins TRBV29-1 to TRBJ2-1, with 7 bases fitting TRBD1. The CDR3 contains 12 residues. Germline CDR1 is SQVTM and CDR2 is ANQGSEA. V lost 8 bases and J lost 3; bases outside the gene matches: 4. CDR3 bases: TGCAGCTCCAGGACAGGCTACAATGAGCAGTTCTTC. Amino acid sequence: CSSRTGYNEQFF.

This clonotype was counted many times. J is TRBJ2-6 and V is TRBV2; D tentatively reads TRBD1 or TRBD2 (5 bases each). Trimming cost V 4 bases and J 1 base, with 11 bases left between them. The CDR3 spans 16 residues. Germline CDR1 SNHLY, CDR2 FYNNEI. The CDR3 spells CASSVWGKSGANVLTF. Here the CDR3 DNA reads TGTGCCAGCAGTGTGTGGGGGAAGTCTGGGGCCAACGTCCTGACTTTC.

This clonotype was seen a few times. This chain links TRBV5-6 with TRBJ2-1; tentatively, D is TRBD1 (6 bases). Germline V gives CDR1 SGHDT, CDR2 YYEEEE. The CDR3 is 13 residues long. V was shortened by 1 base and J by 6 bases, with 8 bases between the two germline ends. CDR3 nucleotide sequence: TGTGCCAGCAGCTTGTGGGGGCTCAATGAGCAGTTCTTC. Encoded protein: CASSLWGLNEQFF.

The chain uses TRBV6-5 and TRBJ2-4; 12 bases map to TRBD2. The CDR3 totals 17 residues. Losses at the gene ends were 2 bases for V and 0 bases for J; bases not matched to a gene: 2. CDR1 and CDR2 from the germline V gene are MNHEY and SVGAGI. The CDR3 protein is CASSYGLAGLAKNIQYF. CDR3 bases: TGTGCCAGCAGTTACGGACTAGCGGGGTTAGCCAAAAACATTCAGTACTTC.

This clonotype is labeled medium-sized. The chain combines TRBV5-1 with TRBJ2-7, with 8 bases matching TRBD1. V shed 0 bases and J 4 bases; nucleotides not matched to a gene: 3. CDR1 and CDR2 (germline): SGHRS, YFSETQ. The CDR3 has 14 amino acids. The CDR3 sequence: CASSLEDRVYEQYF. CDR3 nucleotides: TGCGCCAGCAGCTTGGAGGACAGGGTGTACGAGCAGTACTTC.